This T cell receptor (beta chain) is from a study of control samples from healthy donors and cancer patients. The table came from immunoSEQ multiplex PCR; TCRdb's copy has only in-frame clones and leaves some out. The sample carries approximately 100,000 clones, about nine tenths recorded once. The CDR3 has 14 residues. Germline CDR1 and CDR2: LNHDA and SQIVND (reference sequence). V shed 1 base, J shed 9 bases, and the junction held 6 bases outside the gene matches. The sequence was collected from a human donor in good health. The donor label of this sample is uncertain. The chain couples TRBV19 to TRBJ2-4; 7 bases fit TRBD2. The sequencing sample was made of blood. The CDR3 is CASSIGGEGGIQYF. CDR3 sequence (DNA): TGTGCCAGTAGTATAGGAGGGGAGGGTGGCATTCAGTACTTC.